The following is a T cell receptor (beta chain) sequence with its context. This specimen comes from a study of OX40 agonist ivuxolimab in advanced cancers. From germline, CDR1 is MGHRA and CDR2 YSYEKL. V was trimmed by 3 bases and J by 3 bases, leaving 12 bases between them. CDR3 length: 15 amino acids. Clones were read by immunoSEQ multiplex PCR, and TCRdb kept only the in-frame ones, dropping some. The sample holds approximately 60,000 clones, 80% to 90% seen once. The gene calls are TRBV4-1 and TRBJ1-5; TRBD1 is a possible D gene (5 bases). The sequencing here drew on CD4+ or CD8+ T cells sorted from blood, taken in a trial of the OX40 agonist ivuxolimab. The TCR comes from an adult with an advanced solid tumor such as melanoma, head and neck, liver or kidney cancer. CDR3 sequence: CASSQPGGSNQPQHF. The CDR3, as DNA: TGCGCCAGCAGCCAGCCCGGGGGTTCCAATCAGCCCCAGCATTTT.